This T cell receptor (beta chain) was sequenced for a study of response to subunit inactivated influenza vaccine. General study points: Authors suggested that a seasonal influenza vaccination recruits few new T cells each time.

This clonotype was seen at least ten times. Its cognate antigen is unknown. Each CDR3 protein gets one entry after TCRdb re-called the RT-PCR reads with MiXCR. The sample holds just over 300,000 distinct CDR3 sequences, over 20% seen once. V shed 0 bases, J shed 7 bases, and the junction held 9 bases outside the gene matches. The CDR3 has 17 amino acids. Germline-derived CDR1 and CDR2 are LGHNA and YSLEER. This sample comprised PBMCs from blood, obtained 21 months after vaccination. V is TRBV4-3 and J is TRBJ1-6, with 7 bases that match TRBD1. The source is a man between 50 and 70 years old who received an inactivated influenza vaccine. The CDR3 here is CASSQEEGAPENSPLHF. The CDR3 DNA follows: TGCGCCAGCAGCCAAGAGGAGGGGGCGCCGGAGAATTCACCCCTCCACTTT.